One sample yielded the 8 T cell receptor beta chains listed below, sequenced in a study of blood T cell repertoires in COVID-19. Assay used: immunoSEQ multiplex PCR; TCRdb lists only in-frame clones, some missing. The sample has about 19,000 clones, over 80% seen once; the top ten hold roughly 3.2%. The sample taken for sequencing was peripheral blood. All receptors derive from a human donor in a cohort sampled during active COVID-19.

Comment on this clone: A read error may produce the germline difference seen at one junction end. The sample has other DNA sequences that encode this CDR3 too. Here the CDR3 reads CASSRNTNSNQPQHF. CDR3 in DNA: TGTGCCAGCAGCCGAAACACGAATAGCAATCAACCCCAGCATTTT. The chain carries TRBV28 and TRBJ1-5; no reliable D call. There are 15 residues in the CDR3. Germline CDR1 and CDR2: MDHEN and SYDVKM.

This clone was found once. The V gene is TRBV6-6, the J gene TRBJ2-5, with 8 positions matching TRBD1. The CDR3 consists of 15 residues. CDR1 MNHNY and CDR2 SVGAGI come from the germline V gene (reference sequence). With V trimmed by 6 bases and J by 4 bases, 10 bases remained unmatched. This chain's CDR3 is CASRGTGPGAETQYF. CDR3 nucleotides: TGTGCCAGCAGGGGGACAGGCCCGGGGGCAGAGACCCAGTACTTC.

The chain links TRBV5-1 to TRBJ2-7; 11 bases are a match to TRBD2. V was clipped by 4 bases and J by 1 base; unmatched bases: 4. The CDR3 length is 15 residues. Germline V gene data show CDR1 as SGHRS and CDR2 as YFSETQ. CDR3 loop: CASSMTSGESYEQYF. The CDR3 nucleotides read TGCGCCAGCAGCATGACTAGCGGGGAATCCTACGAGCAGTACTTC.

V gene TRBV18 combines with J gene TRBJ1-1; D gene uncertain. The V and J ends lost 5 bases and 3 bases respectively, with 16 bases between them. Germline V gene sequence: CDR1 KGHSH, CDR2 LQKENI. This CDR3 has 15 residues. This chain's CDR3 is CASSTLTSSDTEAFF. CDR3 in DNA: TGTGCCAGCTCAACCCTTACATCCTCTGACACTGAAGCTTTCTTT.

The V and J genes are TRBV7-2 and TRBJ1-1; D is ambiguous. The CDR3 extends over 17 amino acids. The germline gives CDR1 SGHTA, CDR2 FQGNSA. V lost 2 bases and J 6 bases, leaving 22 bases between the germline ends. The CDR3 DNA reads TGTGCCAGCAGCTTAATTGCCGCGGGCTCGGGTTACGCTGAAGCTTTCTTT. Its protein product is CASSLIAAGSGYAEAFF.

This chain uses TRBV5-8 with TRBJ2-2; 7 bases line up with TRBD1. The CDR3 is 14 residues long. Germline V gene data show CDR1 as SGHTS and CDR2 as YDEGEE. V shed 0 bases, J shed 7 bases, and the junction held 3 bases outside the gene matches. In DNA form, the CDR3 reads TGTGCCAGCAGCTTGGACTACAGGGGCGGGGAGCTGTTTTTT. Amino acid sequence: CASSLDYRGGELFF.

The chain links TRBV3-1 (or the pseudogene TRBV3-2) to TRBJ1-1; D ambiguous. V gave up 1 base and J gave up 1 base, with 10 bases separating them. Germline V gene lookup returns CDR1 LGHDT and CDR2 YNNKEL (reference sequence). The CDR3 runs to 15 residues. CDR3 loop: CASSQVTVANTEAFF. DNA of the CDR3: TGTGCCAGCAGCCAAGTTACAGTCGCGAACACTGAAGCTTTCTTT.

The chain recombines TRBV6-5 with TRBJ1-5; D gene unclear. Per germline, CDR1 MNHEY and CDR2 SVGAGI. The V gene lost 6 bases and the J gene lost 0 bases, with 9 bases spanning the gap. This CDR3 is 14 amino acids long. The CDR3 loop reads CASRIRDSNQPQHF. CDR3 in DNA: TGTGCCAGCAGGATCCGGGATAGCAATCAGCCCCAGCATTTT.